This T cell receptor (beta chain) was recorded in a study of OX40 agonist ivuxolimab in advanced cancers. Overall study findings and caveats: Among some nonresponders, normalized T-cell clonal expansion was also low.

As regards this clone: Antigen unknown.

The CDR3 spans 17 residues. CDR1 and CDR2 from the germline V gene are LNHDA and SQIVND (reference sequence). V dropped 5 bases and J dropped 8; count of bases not matched to a gene: 19. Profiled with immunoSEQ multiplex PCR; TCRdb holds only in-frame clones, not every one. Of roughly 83,000 clones in the sample, around 84% were seen once. This receptor was taken from an adult with an advanced solid tumor such as melanoma, head and neck, liver or kidney cancer. J is TRBJ1-2 and V is TRBV19; 8 bases agree with TRBD1. The source was CD4+ or CD8+ T cells sorted from blood, collected in a trial of the OX40 agonist ivuxolimab. CDR3 nucleotides: TGTGCCAGTAGTGGGGTAGGACAGGGTATACTTCGAGAAGGCTACACCTTC. This sequence encodes CASSGVGQGILREGYTF.